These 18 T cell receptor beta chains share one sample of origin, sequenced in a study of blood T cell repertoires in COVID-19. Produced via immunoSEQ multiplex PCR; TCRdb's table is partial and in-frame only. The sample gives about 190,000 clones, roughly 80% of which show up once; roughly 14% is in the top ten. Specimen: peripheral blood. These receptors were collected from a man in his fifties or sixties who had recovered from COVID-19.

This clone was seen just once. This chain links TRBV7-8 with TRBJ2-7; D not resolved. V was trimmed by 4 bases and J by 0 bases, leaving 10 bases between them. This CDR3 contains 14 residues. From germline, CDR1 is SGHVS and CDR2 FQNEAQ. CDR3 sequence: CASSSSLSSYEQYF. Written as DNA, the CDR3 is TGTGCCAGCAGCTCTTCACTTAGCTCCTACGAGCAGTACTTC.

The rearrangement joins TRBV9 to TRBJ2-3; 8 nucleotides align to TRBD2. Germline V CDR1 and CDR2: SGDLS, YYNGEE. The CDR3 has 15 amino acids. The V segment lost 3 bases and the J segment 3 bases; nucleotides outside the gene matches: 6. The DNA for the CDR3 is TGTGCCAGCAGCGGATTAGCGGGAAGAACAGATACGCAGTATTTT. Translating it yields CASSGLAGRTDTQYF.

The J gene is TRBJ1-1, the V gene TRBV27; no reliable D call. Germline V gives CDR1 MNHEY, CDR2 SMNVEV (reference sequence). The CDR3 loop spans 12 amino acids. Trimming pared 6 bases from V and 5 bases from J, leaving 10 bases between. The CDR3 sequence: CASRDPGTEAFF. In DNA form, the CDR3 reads TGTGCCAGCAGGGATCCGGGGACTGAAGCTTTCTTT.

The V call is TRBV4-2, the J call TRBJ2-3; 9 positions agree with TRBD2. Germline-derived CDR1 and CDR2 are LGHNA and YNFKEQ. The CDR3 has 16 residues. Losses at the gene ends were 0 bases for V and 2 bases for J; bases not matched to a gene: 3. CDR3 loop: CASSQDIAGVTDTQYF. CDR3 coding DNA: TGTGCCAGCAGCCAAGATATAGCGGGAGTCACAGATACGCAGTATTTT.

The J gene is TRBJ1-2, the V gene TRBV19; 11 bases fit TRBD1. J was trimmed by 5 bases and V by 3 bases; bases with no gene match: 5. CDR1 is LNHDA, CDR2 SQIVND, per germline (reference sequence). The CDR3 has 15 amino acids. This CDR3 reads CASSMRTGGPYGYTF. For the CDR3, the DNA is TGTGCCAGTAGTATGCGGACAGGGGGCCCTTATGGCTACACCTTC.

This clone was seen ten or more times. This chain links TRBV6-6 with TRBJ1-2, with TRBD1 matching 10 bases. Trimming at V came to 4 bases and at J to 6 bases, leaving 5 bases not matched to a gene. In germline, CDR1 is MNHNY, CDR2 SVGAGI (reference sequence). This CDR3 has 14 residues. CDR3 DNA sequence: TGTGCCAGCAGTTTCCGAGGACAGGGGGATGGCTACACCTTC. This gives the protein CASSFRGQGDGYTF.

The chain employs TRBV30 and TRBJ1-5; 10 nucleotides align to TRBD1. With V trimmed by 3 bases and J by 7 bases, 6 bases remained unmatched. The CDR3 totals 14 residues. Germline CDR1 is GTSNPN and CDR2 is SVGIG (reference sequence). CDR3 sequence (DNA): TGTGCCTGGAGCCAGGGGACAGGGGAGCAGCCCCAGCATTTT. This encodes CAWSQGTGEQPQHF.

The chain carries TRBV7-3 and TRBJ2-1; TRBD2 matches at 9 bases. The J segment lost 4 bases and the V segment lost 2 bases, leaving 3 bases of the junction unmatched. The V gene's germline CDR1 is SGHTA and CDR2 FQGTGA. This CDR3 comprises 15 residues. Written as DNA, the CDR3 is TGTGCCAGCAGCTTAGCGGGAGGGAAGTACAATGAGCAGTTCTTC. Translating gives CASSLAGGKYNEQFF.

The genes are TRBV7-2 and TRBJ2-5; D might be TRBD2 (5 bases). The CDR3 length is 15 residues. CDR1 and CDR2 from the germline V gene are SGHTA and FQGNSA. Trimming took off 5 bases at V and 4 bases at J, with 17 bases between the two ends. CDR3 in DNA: TGTGCCAGCAGCCCGCAACTCGGGGTGGGAGAGACCCAGTACTTC. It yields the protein CASSPQLGVGETQYF.

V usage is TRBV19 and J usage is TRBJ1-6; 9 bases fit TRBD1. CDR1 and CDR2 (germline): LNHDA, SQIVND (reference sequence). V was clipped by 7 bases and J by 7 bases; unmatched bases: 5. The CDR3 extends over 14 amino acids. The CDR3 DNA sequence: TGTGCCAGTACATATACAGGGGGCAATTCACCCCTCCACTTT. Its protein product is CASTYTGGNSPLHF.

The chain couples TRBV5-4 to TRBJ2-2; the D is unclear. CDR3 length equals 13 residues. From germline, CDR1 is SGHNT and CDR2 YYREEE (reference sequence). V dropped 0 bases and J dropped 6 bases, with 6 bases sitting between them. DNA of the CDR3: TGTGCCAGCAGCTTGGTGTCTGCCGGGGAGCTGTTTTTT. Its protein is CASSLVSAGELFF.

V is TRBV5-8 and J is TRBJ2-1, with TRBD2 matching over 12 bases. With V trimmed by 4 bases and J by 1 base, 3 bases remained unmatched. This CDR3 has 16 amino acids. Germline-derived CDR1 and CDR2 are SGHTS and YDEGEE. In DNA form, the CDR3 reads TGTGCCAGCAGCGCAGGACTAGCGGGATCCTACAATGAGCAGTTCTTC. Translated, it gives CASSAGLAGSYNEQFF.

The CDR3 region is CASSYREGEQYF. DNA for the CDR3: TGTGCCAGCAGCTACAGGGAGGGGGAGCAGTACTTC. This sequence joins TRBV3-1 (or the pseudogene TRBV3-2) and TRBJ2-7; tentative D call: TRBD2 (7 bases). There are 12 residues in the CDR3. Trimming took 5 bases from V and 7 from J, leaving 12 bases between them. Germline CDR1 reads LGHDT; CDR2 reads YNNKEL (reference sequence).

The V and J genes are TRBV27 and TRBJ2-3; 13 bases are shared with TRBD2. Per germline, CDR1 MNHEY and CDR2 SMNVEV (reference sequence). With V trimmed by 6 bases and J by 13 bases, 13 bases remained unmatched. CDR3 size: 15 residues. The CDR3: CASSRGLAGVSIKYF. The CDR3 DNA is TGTGCCAGCAGCCGAGGACTAGCGGGGGTTTCCATCAAGTATTTT.

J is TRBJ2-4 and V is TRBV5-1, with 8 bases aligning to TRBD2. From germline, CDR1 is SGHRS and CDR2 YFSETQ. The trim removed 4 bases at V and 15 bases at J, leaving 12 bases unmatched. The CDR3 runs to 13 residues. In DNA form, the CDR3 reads TGCGCCAGCAGCCTAGAAGCGGGAGTCCATTGGTACTTC. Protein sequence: CASSLEAGVHWYF. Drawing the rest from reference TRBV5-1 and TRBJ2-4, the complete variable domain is KAGVTQTPRYLIKTRGQQVTLSCSPISGHRSVSWYQQTPGQGLQFLFEYFSETQRNKGNFPGRFSGRQFSNSRSEMNVSTLELGDSALYLCASSLEAGVHWYFGAGTRLSVL.

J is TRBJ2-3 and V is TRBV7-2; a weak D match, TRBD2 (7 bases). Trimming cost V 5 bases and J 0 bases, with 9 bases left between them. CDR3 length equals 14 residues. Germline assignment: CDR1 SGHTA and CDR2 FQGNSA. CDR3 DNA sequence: TGTGCCAGCAGCGGGGGGGGCAGCACAGATACGCAGTATTTT. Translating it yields CASSGGGSTDTQYF. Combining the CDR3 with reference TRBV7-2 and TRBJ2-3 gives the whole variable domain GAGVSQSPSNKVTEKGKDVELRCDPISGHTALYWYRQSLGQGLEFLIYFQGNSAPDKSGLPSDRFSAERTGGSVSTLTIQRTQQEDSAVYLCASSGGGSTDTQYFGPGTRLTVL.

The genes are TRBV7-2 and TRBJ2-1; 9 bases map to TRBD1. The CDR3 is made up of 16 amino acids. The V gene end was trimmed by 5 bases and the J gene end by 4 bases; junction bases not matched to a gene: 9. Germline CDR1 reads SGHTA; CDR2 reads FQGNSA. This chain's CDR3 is CASSVMVTGGYNEQFF. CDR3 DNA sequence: TGTGCCAGCAGCGTGATGGTGACAGGGGGGTACAATGAGCAGTTCTTC.

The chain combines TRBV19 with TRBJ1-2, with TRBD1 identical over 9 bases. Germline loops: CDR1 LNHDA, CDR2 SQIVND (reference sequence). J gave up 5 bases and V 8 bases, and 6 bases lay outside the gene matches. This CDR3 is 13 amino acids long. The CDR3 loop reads CASRTGGGYGYTF. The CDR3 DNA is TGTGCCAGTCGTACAGGGGGCGGGTATGGCTACACCTTC.